This entry features one T cell receptor beta chain sequence. CDR3 length equals 16 residues. The germline gives CDR1 KGHSH, CDR2 LQKENI. Trimming at V came to 1 base and at J to 4 bases, leaving 4 bases not matched to a gene. The data stem from a study of blood T cell repertoires in COVID-19. About the study: PBMCs, B-cell-depleted T cells, or T cells were the source of the cDNA or gDNA that made up the material.

As processed by the authors: Scientists estimated how many nucleated cells there were by amplifying reference gene primers. TCRdb's table, derived via immunoSEQ multiplex PCR, lists solely in-frame clones and lacks some. The V and J calls and clone size are taken from that table; D and trimming were inferred from the DNA. The sample has around 100,000 clones, approximately 80% seen once. The sequenced material came from peripheral blood. The rearrangement joins TRBV18 to TRBJ2-1; 10 nucleotides line up with TRBD1. The receptor was isolated from a man aged 45 to 65 with active or convalescent COVID-19. The CDR3 loop reads CASSPRGQGMYNEQFF. In DNA, the CDR3 is TGTGCCAGCTCACCACGGGGACAGGGGATGTACAATGAGCAGTTCTTC.